The 14 T cell receptor beta chains below were found in one sample sequenced in a study of regulatory and conventional T cells in RAG deficiency. Method: immunoSEQ multiplex PCR; TCRdb's copy keeps in-frame clones and lacks some. The profile shows roughly 35,000 clones, 89% of them singletons. This sample also appeared in a second study, on regulatory T cells. That work contributes: The primer mix had 52 TRBV and 13 TRBJ primers.

Material: CD8+ T cells sorted from blood. The receptors were gathered from a human donor in good health.

V gene TRBV7-8 combines with J gene TRBJ1-2; D is perhaps TRBD1 (5 bases). Germline CDR1 is SGHVS and CDR2 is FQNEAQ. CDR3 length: 15 residues. With 7 bases removed from V and 3 bases from J, the gap between germline ends came to 18 bases. CDR3 coding DNA: TGTGCCAGCACCCATCTACTACTAGGGGACTATGGCTACACCTTC. It is translated as CASTHLLLGDYGYTF. The variable domain in full, with the rest retrieved from reference TRBV7-8 and TRBJ1-2, is GAGVSQSPRYKVAKRGQDVALRCDPISGHVSLFWYQQALGQGPEFLTYFQNEAQLDKSGLPSDRFFAERPEGSVSTLKIQRTQQEDSAVYLCASTHLLLGDYGYTFGSGTRLTVV.

This clone was found once. V gene TRBV5-1 combines with J gene TRBJ2-5, with TRBD1 identical over 10 bases. The J call may be faulty, since TRBJ2-7 better matches the DNA end. CDR3 size: 12 residues. In germline, CDR1 is SGHRS, CDR2 YFSETQ. The CDR3 DNA follows: TGCGCCAGCCGGGACAGGGGCTACGAGCAGTACTTC. Translating it yields CASRDRGYEQYF.

This clone was counted only a few times. This chain joins TRBV19 and TRBJ2-7; possibly TRBD2 for D (6 bases). V was pared by 3 bases and J by 5 bases, with 11 bases between. Germline CDR1 and CDR2: LNHDA and SQIVND (reference sequence). The CDR3 is 13 residues long. Here the CDR3 reads CASSIWEAHEQYF. Written as DNA, the CDR3 is TGTGCCAGTAGTATCTGGGAGGCCCACGAGCAGTACTTC. The full variable domain, with the rest looked up from reference TRBV19 and TRBJ2-7, is DGGITQSPKYLFRKEGQNVTLSCEQNLNHDAMYWYRQDPGQGLRLIYYSQIVNDFQKGDIAEGYSVSREKKESFPLTVTSAQKNPTAFYLCASSIWEAHEQYFGPGTRLTVT.

The chain joins TRBV29-1 to TRBJ1-2; no clear D. Trimming shortened V by 1 base and J by 8 bases, and 14 bases separated the two germline ends. The CDR3 covers 13 residues. Germline CDR1 is SQVTM and CDR2 is ANQGSEA. CDR3 loop: CSVEVSSERGYTF. For the CDR3, the DNA is TGCAGCGTTGAAGTATCTTCCGAACGGGGCTACACCTTC.

V usage is TRBV6-5 and J usage is TRBJ1-6, with D hard to call. The germline V and J ends were trimmed by 7 bases and 7 bases, with 14 bases remaining between them. The CDR3 sequence is 14 residues long. Germline CDR1 is MNHEY and CDR2 is SVGAGI. The CDR3 DNA sequence: TGTGCCAGCACTAATATACGGCCGAATTCACCCCTCCACTTT. Its protein is CASTNIRPNSPLHF.

The chain uses TRBV11-2 and TRBJ2-2; 8 bases map to TRBD1. The CDR3 totals 15 residues. Losses at the gene ends were 5 bases for V and 0 bases for J; bases not matched to a gene: 2. Germline values: CDR1 SGHAT, CDR2 FQNNGV. The CDR3 DNA is TGTGCCAGCAGCCGGACAGGGTCGAACACCGGGGAGCTGTTTTTT. This gives the protein CASSRTGSNTGELFF.

V is TRBV7-9 and J is TRBJ1-2; the D gene is possibly TRBD1 (6 bases). With 8 bases removed from V and 0 bases from J, the gap between germline ends came to 10 bases. Germline lookup yields CDR1 SEHNR and CDR2 FQNEAQ (reference sequence). This CDR3 contains 13 residues. The CDR3 protein is CASADSPNYGYTF. DNA for the CDR3: TGTGCCAGCGCGGACAGCCCTAACTATGGCTACACCTTC.

By share of the sample, this clone is medium-sized. The genes are TRBV7-8 and TRBJ1-4; TRBD1 aligns across 7 bases. Germline CDR1 SGHVS, CDR2 FQNEAQ. Losses at the gene ends were 4 bases for V and 7 bases for J; bases not matched to a gene: 9. The CDR3 runs 15 residues. CDR3 protein: CASSWKGGSGEKLFF. In DNA, the CDR3 is TGTGCCAGCAGCTGGAAAGGGGGCTCGGGTGAAAAACTGTTTTTT.

The J gene is TRBJ2-5, the V gene TRBV7-8; D uncertain. Per the germline V gene, CDR1 is SGHVS and CDR2 is FQNEAQ. V shed 1 base and J shed 5 bases, with 8 bases lying between them. The CDR3 has 13 residues. Written as DNA, the CDR3 is TGTGCCAGCAGCTTAGGACTTTCGGAGACCCAGTACTTC. As protein: CASSLGLSETQYF.

This clone has only a few counts. The chain is built from TRBV27 and TRBJ1-1; weak D call: TRBD1 (5 bases). This CDR3 spans 19 amino acids. The germline V gene encodes CDR1 MNHEY and CDR2 SMNVEV (reference sequence). The ends were cut back, 1 base at V and 0 bases at J, with 21 bases in the middle. CDR3 region: CASSLWSPRGGGVNTEAFF. The DNA of the CDR3 is TGTGCCAGCAGTTTATGGTCACCGCGGGGTGGGGGTGTGAACACTGAAGCTTTCTTT.

The chain has TRBV28 and TRBJ2-3; perhaps TRBD2 as D (5 bases). V shed 6 bases and J shed 2 bases, with 18 bases lying between them. Germline CDR1 MDHEN, CDR2 SYDVKM. This CDR3 has 16 amino acids. This CDR3 is CASSPEGRQVTDTQYF. The CDR3 DNA reads TGTGCCAGCAGCCCAGAGGGCAGGCAGGTCACAGATACGCAGTATTTT.

This rearrangement joins TRBV2 to TRBJ2-7; TRBD2 might be the D (5 bases). V lost 8 bases, J lost 2 bases, and 13 bases lay in between. CDR1 SNHLY and CDR2 FYNNEI come from the germline V gene. The CDR3 length is 13 residues. In nucleotides, the CDR3 is TGTGCCAGCTGGGTTCTCGGGGCCTACGAGCAGTACTTC. It translates to CASWVLGAYEQYF.

This sequence joins TRBV19 and TRBJ1-1; tentatively, D is TRBD1 (5 bases). Germline CDR1 reads LNHDA; CDR2 reads SQIVND (reference sequence). The V and J ends lost 0 bases and 3 bases respectively, with 23 bases between them. The CDR3 has 19 amino acids. The CDR3 here is CASSIDGLGTDLDDTEAFF. CDR3 DNA sequence: TGTGCCAGTAGTATAGATGGGTTAGGGACGGACCTTGACGACACTGAAGCTTTCTTT.

This chain connects TRBV19 to TRBJ2-7, with TRBD1 identical over 8 bases. Germline V gene sequence: CDR1 LNHDA, CDR2 SQIVND (reference sequence). Losses at the gene ends were 3 bases for V and 2 bases for J; bases not matched to a gene: 6. This CDR3 is 15 amino acids long. The CDR3 loop is CASSIGQGGPYEQYF. DNA for the CDR3: TGTGCCAGTAGTATCGGACAGGGAGGTCCCTACGAGCAGTACTTC.